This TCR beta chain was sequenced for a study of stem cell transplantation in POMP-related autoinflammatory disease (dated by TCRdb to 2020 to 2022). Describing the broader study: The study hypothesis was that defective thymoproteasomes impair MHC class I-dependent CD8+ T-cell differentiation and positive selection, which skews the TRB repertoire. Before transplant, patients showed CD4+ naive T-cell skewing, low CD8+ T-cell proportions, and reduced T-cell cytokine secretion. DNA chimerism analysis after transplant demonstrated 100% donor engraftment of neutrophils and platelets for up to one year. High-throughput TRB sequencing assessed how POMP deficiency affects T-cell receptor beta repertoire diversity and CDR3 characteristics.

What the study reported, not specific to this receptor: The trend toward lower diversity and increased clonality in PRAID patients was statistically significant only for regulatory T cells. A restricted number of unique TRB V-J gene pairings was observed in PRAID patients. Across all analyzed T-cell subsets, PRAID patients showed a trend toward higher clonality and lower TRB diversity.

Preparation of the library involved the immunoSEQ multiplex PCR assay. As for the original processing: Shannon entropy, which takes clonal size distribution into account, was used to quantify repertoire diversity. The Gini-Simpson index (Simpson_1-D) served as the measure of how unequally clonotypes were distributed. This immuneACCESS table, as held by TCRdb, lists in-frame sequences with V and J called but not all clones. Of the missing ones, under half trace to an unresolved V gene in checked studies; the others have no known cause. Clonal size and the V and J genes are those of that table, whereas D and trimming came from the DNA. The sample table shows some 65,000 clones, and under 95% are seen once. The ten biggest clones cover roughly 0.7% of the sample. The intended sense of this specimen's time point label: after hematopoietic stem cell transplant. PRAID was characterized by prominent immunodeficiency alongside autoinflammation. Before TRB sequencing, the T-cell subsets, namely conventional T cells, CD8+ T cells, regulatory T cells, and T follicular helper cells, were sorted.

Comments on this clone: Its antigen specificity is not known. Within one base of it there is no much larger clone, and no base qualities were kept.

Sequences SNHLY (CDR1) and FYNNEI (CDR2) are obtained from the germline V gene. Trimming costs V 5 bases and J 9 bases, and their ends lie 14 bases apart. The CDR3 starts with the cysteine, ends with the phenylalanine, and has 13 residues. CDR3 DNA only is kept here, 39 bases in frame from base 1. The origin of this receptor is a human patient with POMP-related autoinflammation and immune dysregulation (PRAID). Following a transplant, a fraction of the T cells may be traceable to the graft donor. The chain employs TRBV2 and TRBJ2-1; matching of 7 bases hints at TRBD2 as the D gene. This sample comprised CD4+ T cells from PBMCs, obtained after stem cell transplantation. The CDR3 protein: CASSNGGGGEQFF. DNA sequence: TGTGCCAGCAGTAACGGAGGGGGGGGTGAGCAGTTCTTC.